Listed here is a single T cell receptor beta chain. TCRdb re-called the 5' RACE reads through MiXCR, storing one row per CDR3 protein. Altogether fewer than 40,000 distinct CDR3 sequences are present, around 7.5% being singletons, with the ten largest covering roughly 28%. Indicated time point: sample taken at primary tumor resection. The study sequenced unsorted whole RNA from tumor, nontumor lung or frozen PBMC. The data stem from a study of spatial heterogeneity in lung cancer. Germline CDR1 GTSNPN, CDR2 SVGIG (reference sequence). The V and J ends lost 1 base and 6 bases respectively, with 3 bases between them. The CDR3 covers 11 residues.

The specimen comprised PBMCs, sampled at surgery. The clonotype was recovered from a male donor with early-stage non-small cell lung cancer. This rearrangement joins TRBV30 to TRBJ2-2; D uncertain. CDR3 region: CAWSGAGELFF. Written as DNA, the CDR3 is TGTGCCTGGAGTGGGGCCGGGGAGCTGTTTTTT.